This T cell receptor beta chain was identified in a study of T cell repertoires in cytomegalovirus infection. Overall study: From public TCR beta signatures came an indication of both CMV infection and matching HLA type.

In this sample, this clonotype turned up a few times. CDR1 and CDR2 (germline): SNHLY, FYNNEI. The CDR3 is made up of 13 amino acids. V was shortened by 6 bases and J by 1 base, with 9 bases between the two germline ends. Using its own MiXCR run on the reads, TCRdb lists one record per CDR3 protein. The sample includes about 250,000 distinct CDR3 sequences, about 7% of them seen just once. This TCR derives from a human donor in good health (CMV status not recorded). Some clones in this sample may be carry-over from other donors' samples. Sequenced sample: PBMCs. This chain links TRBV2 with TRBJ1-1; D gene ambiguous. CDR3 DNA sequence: TGTGCCAGCAGCCCGGAAGCGAACACTGAAGCTTTCTTT. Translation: CASSPEANTEAFF. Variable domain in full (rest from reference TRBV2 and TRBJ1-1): EPEVTQTPSHQVTQMGQEVILRCVPISNHLYFYWYRQILGQKVEFLVSFYNNEISEKSEIFDDQFSVERPDGSNFTLKIRSTKLEDSAMYFCASSPEANTEAFFGQGTRLTVV.